Presented here are 16 T cell receptor beta chains from one specimen sequenced in a study of T cells in Graves' hyperthyroidism and ophthalmopathy. TCR beta CDR3 sequences were amplified from RNA transcripts. With the HTBI primer set, the TCR CDR3 went through a first round of RT-PCR. TCRdb redid the calling of the multiplex PCR reads with MiXCR, one entry per CDR3 protein. Here the sample spans about 610,000 distinct CDR3 sequences, 35% to 55% being singletons. Material for sequencing was peripheral blood or thyroid tissue (not recorded which). These receptors all stem from a woman between 18 and 30 years old with Graves' hyperthyroidism.

This clonotype was recorded at least ten times. This chain joins TRBV6-5 and TRBJ1-1; D may be TRBD1 (6 bases). V lost 7 bases and J lost 1, with 7 bases in between. The CDR3 runs 12 residues. Germline V gene sequence: CDR1 MNHEY, CDR2 SVGAGI. CDR3 residues: CASTGANTEAFF. CDR3 in DNA: TGTGCCAGCACAGGGGCGAACACTGAAGCTTTCTTT.

The chain joins TRBV7-3 to TRBJ2-5, with D tentatively TRBD1 (6 bases). CDR1 is SGHTA and CDR2 is FQGTGA in the germline V gene. V dropped 5 bases and J dropped 4 bases, with 14 bases sitting between them. The CDR3 loop spans 14 amino acids. The CDR3 DNA reads as TGTGCCAGCAGCAGACAGGCGAGTGGAGAGACCCAGTACTTC. It codes for CASSRQASGETQYF. Looking up the rest from reference TRBV7-3 and TRBJ2-5 gives the full variable domain: GAGVSQTPSNKVTEKGKYVELRCDPISGHTALYWYRQSLGQGPEFLIYFQGTGAADDSGLPNDRFFAVRPEGSVSTLKIQRTERGDSAVYLCASSRQASGETQYFGPGTRLLVL.

This clonotype showed up many times. The chain employs TRBV2 and TRBJ1-5; possible D gene TRBD1, 6 bases. Germline V lookup: CDR1 SNHLY, CDR2 FYNNEI. CDR3 length: 18 residues. The V and J ends lost 1 base and 0 bases respectively, with 16 bases between them. The CDR3 sequence is CASSEGPRTVLSNQPQHF. As DNA, the CDR3 is TGTGCCAGCAGTGAAGGTCCGCGGACAGTTCTTAGCAATCAGCCCCAGCATTTT.

The chain has TRBV12-3 or TRBV12-4 and TRBJ1-2; tentatively, D is TRBD1 (5 bases). V lost 5 bases to trimming and J lost 7 bases, with 11 bases between them. CDR3 size: 12 residues. The CDR3 protein is CASSKSGAGYTF. The CDR3 nucleotides are TGTGCCAGCAGTAAGTCCGGGGCTGGCTACACCTTC.

This rearrangement joins TRBV5-1 to TRBJ2-5, with 7 nucleotides matching TRBD1. The junction had 8 bases not matched to a gene; V was cut back by 4 bases and J by 5 bases. The CDR3 totals 14 residues. CDR1 is SGHRS, CDR2 YFSETQ, per germline. CDR3 nucleotides: TGCGCCAGCAGCCAAGGGGACAGCAATGAGACCCAGTACTTC. Translation: CASSQGDSNETQYF.

This clonotype has ten or more counts. The V and J genes are TRBV7-9 and TRBJ1-2; no firm D call. There are 14 residues in the CDR3. Trimming cost V 0 bases and J 3 bases, with 8 bases left between them. Germline assignment: CDR1 SEHNR and CDR2 FQNEAQ (reference sequence). The CDR3 sequence is CASSLARGDYGYTF. DNA for the CDR3: TGTGCCAGCAGCTTAGCCCGCGGAGACTATGGCTACACCTTC.

Worth noting for this clonotype: It is unclear where the CDR3 begins or ends on the DNA, so no DNA is shown, and the CDR3 is as TCRdb lists it. The chain combines TRBV7-3 with TRBJ2-2. The CDR3 extends over 12 residues, inclusive of both ends. Germline assignment: CDR1 SGHTA and CDR2 FQGTGA. CDR3 amino acids: CASSSIRGSCFF.

This rearrangement joins TRBV7-6 to TRBJ2-7, with 8 bases lining up with TRBD2. Per germline, CDR1 SGHVS and CDR2 FNYEAQ. V was pared by 6 bases and J by 7 bases, with 11 bases of the junction left unmatched. This CDR3 comprises 14 residues. CDR3 amino acids: CASRASGRGWEQYF. The CDR3 nucleotides read TGTGCCAGCAGAGCAAGCGGGAGAGGCTGGGAGCAGTACTTC. The full variable domain, completed using reference TRBV7-6 and TRBJ2-7, is GAGVSQSPRYKVTKRGQDVALRCDPISGHVSLYWYRQALGQGPEFLTYFNYEAQQDKSGLPNDRFSAERPEGSISTLTIQRTEQRDSAMYRCASRASGRGWEQYFGPGTRLTVT.

This clonotype has ten or more counts. V and J are TRBV19 and TRBJ2-7; D perhaps matches TRBD1 (7 bases). Germline V lookup: CDR1 LNHDA, CDR2 SQIVND (reference sequence). Trimming removed 5 bases at V and 0 bases at J, with 11 bases between. This CDR3 region has 14 residues. The CDR3 protein is CASSAGQSSYEQYF. The CDR3 region has the DNA TGTGCCAGTAGTGCGGGACAGAGCTCCTACGAGCAGTACTTC.

This clonotype was counted many times. The rearrangement joins TRBV2 to TRBJ1-4; a weak D match, TRBD1 (5 bases). The V gene lost 9 bases and the J gene lost 8 bases, with 16 bases spanning the gap. This CDR3 has 13 amino acids. The germline V gene has CDR1 SNHLY and CDR2 FYNNEI. The CDR3 region is CASYRGRDEKLFF. CDR3 DNA sequence: TGTGCCAGTTATAGGGGCAGGGACGAAAAACTGTTTTTT.

This clonotype was counted ten times or more. This chain links TRBV5-8 with TRBJ2-7; no firm D call. This CDR3 region has 13 residues. Trimming shortened V by 5 bases and J by 2 bases, and 11 bases separated the two germline ends. Germline V gene sequence: CDR1 SGHTS, CDR2 YDEGEE. In DNA form, the CDR3 reads TGTGCCAGCAGTACCGGGCGTACCTACGAGCAGTACTTC. Translation: CASSTGRTYEQYF. Using reference TRBV5-8 and TRBJ2-7 for the parts outside the CDR3, the full variable domain is EAGVTQSPTHLIKTRGQQATLRCSPISGHTSVYWYQQALGLGLQFLLWYDEGEERNRGNFPPRFSGRQFPNYSSELNVNALELEDSALYLCASSTGRTYEQYFGPGTRLTVT.

The chain combines TRBV24-1 with TRBJ1-2, with D possibly TRBD1 on 5 matching bases. V lost 9 bases to trimming and J lost 3 bases, with 19 bases between them. The V gene's germline CDR1 is KGHDR and CDR2 SFDVKD. The CDR3 runs 15 residues. The CDR3 DNA is TGTGCCACCCCTCCTAGAGCAGGGAAGTACTATGGCTACACCTTC. As protein: CATPPRAGKYYGYTF.

Ten or more counts support this clonotype. The chain joins TRBV2 to TRBJ2-7; D not resolved. Trimming cost V 1 base and J 0 bases, with 7 bases left between them. The germline V gene encodes CDR1 SNHLY and CDR2 FYNNEI. The CDR3 covers 14 residues. The CDR3 DNA reads TGTGCCAGCAGTGAAGGGTCGAGCTCCTACGAGCAGTACTTC. This gives the protein CASSEGSSSYEQYF.

This clonotype has at least ten counts. The rearrangement joins TRBV7-8 to TRBJ1-4, with D possibly matching TRBD1 (6 bases). Germline lookup yields CDR1 SGHVS and CDR2 FQNEAQ. The germline V and J ends were trimmed by 5 bases and 0 bases, with 16 bases remaining between them. CDR3 size: 17 residues. CDR3 nucleotides: TGTGCCAGCAGCCCCTCCGTGACAGGCACAACTAATGAAAAACTGTTTTTT. This sequence encodes CASSPSVTGTTNEKLFF. The variable domain in full, completed from reference TRBV7-8 and TRBJ1-4, reads GAGVSQSPRYKVAKRGQDVALRCDPISGHVSLFWYQQALGQGPEFLTYFQNEAQLDKSGLPSDRFFAERPEGSVSTLKIQRTQQEDSAVYLCASSPSVTGTTNEKLFFGSGTQLSVL.

Ten or more counts support this clonotype. V usage is TRBV5-1 and J usage is TRBJ2-2; no definite D call. Trimming took off 4 bases at V and 0 bases at J, with 7 bases between the two ends. Germline CDR1 SGHRS, CDR2 YFSETQ. The CDR3 is made up of 14 amino acids. CDR3 protein: CASSPEPNTGELFF. CDR3 nucleotides: TGCGCCAGCAGCCCGGAACCGAACACCGGGGAGCTGTTTTTT.

This clonotype was found many times. The chain joins TRBV16 to TRBJ1-1, with D perhaps matching TRBD1 (5 bases). This CDR3 is 15 amino acids long. CDR1 and CDR2 from the germline V gene are KGHSY and FQNENV. V lost 2 bases to trimming and J lost 0 bases, with 10 bases between them. The chain's CDR3 is CASSQTPGMNTEAFF. The CDR3 DNA sequence: TGTGCCAGCAGCCAAACGCCAGGGATGAACACTGAAGCTTTCTTT.